These T cell receptor beta chains were read from a single sample in a study of T cells after yellow fever vaccination. TCRdb recomputed calls from the 5' RACE reads with MiXCR, one row per CDR3 protein. The repertoire includes 150,000 to 200,000 distinct CDR3 sequences, about 6.2% of them detected once, and 2.9% sits in the top ten. Specimen: CD4+ T cells sorted from PBMCs, collected on the day of the first yellow fever vaccination. These receptors were obtained from a man younger than 30 who received the YFV17D yellow fever vaccine. Both conserved end residues are part of each CDR3. D genes are given only for firm matches. Expanded clones get a size class; other rows say once, few or many, or leave the size out.

>TRBJ1-4|few|TRBD1|TRBV6-1|21
TGTGCCAGCAGTGCTACAACGCCAGGACAGGTTGGCTTTGCAACTAATGAAAAACTGTTTTTT
CASSATTPGQVGFATNEKLFF
>TRBJ2-1|few|NA|TRBV25-1|16
TGTGCCAGCAGTGAACTGGGGAGGGGGGGCCACAATGAGCAGTTCTTC
CASSELGRGGHNEQFF
>TRBJ2-1|few|TRBD2|TRBV4-3|16
TGCGCCAGCAGCCGAGTAGCGGGGGGGCCGGCCAATGAGCAGTTCTTC
CASSRVAGGPANEQFF
>TRBJ1-1|NA|NA|TRBV4-3|14
TGCGCCAGCAGCCGCAACCCAGGGGACACTGAAGCTTTCTTT
CASSRNPGDTEAFF
>TRBJ2-5|NA|TRBD2|TRBV6-2/TRBV6-3|17
TGTGCCAGCAGACCCGCCCACGGAGCGGGGGGCCCGGAGACCCAGTACTTC
CASRPAHGAGGPETQYF
>TRBJ1-1|many|TRBD1|TRBV12-3/TRBV12-4|15
TGTGCCAGCAGCCGGGACAGGGTTGGAGGCACTGAAGCTTTCTTT
CASSRDRVGGTEAFF
>TRBJ2-7|NA|NA|TRBV5-8|14
TGTGCCAGCAGCTTCGGCCTGAGCTCCTACGAGCAGTACTTC
CASSFGLSSYEQYF
>TRBJ1-4|many|NA|TRBV18|16
TGTGCCAGCTCACCACCTAATTCAGGATTTAATGAAAAACTGTTTTTT
CASSPPNSGFNEKLFF
>TRBJ2-1|many|NA|TRBV5-4|12
TGTGCCAGCAGTAGAACAGGGAATGAGCAGTTCTTC
CASSRTGNEQFF
>TRBJ1-2|many|NA|TRBV2|13
TGTGCCAGCAGTGATGCGGCAGGCTATGGCTACACCTTC
CASSDAAGYGYTF
>TRBJ2-1|NA|TRBD2|TRBV6-1|15
TGTGCCAGCACCGCGCGGGGGGGCGGCTACAATGAGCAGTTCTTC
CASTARGGGYNEQFF
>TRBJ2-1|NA|TRBD2|TRBV27|19
TGTGCCAGCCAACGGAGTCCCTCATCCGGGACTAGCGCCTCCAATGAGCAGTTCTTC
CASQRSPSSGTSASNEQFF
>TRBJ2-5|NA|TRBD2|TRBV20-1|15
TGCAGTGCGCCGCTGGCTAGCGGGGGTCAAGAGACCCAGTACTTC
CSAPLASGGQETQYF
>TRBJ2-2|NA|NA|TRBV7-2|15
TGTGCCAGCAGCCCGGGGGCATCGAACACCGGGGAGCTGTTTTTT
CASSPGASNTGELFF
>TRBJ2-7|many|NA|TRBV30|11
TGTGCCTGGAGTAGGGGCTACGAGCAGTACTTC
CAWSRGYEQYF
>TRBJ2-1|few|TRBD2|TRBV7-2|16
TGTGCCAGCAGCTTACAGGCTAGCGGGGCCTACAATGAGCAGTTCTTC
CASSLQASGAYNEQFF
>TRBJ1-4|many|NA|TRBV20-1|12
TGCAGTGCGAGAGCAGACGGGGAAAAACTGTTTTTT
CSARADGEKLFF
>TRBJ1-5|NA|NA|TRBV10-3|17
TGTGCCATCAGTGAGTCGGGGGGCGAGTTTAGCAATCAGCCCCAGCATTTT
CAISESGGEFSNQPQHF
>TRBJ2-7|NA|NA|TRBV20-1|11
TGCAGTGCTAGACGGACCTACGAGCAGTACTTC
CSARRTYEQYF
>TRBJ2-1|NA|NA|TRBV5-1|18
TGCGCCAGCAGCTTTAAGATCGGGTCCAGGGATCGTGATAATGAGCAGTTCTTC
CASSFKIGSRDRDNEQFF
>TRBJ2-5|few|TRBD2|TRBV4-3|16
TGCGCCAGCAGCCAGGGTGGGACTAGCTCGCGGGAGACCCAGTACTTC
CASSQGGTSSRETQYF
>TRBJ1-3|NA|NA|TRBV4-2|15
TGTGCCAGCAGCCAAGCTCGGGGAAGGGGTAACACCATATATTTT
CASSQARGRGNTIYF
>TRBJ2-3|NA|NA|TRBV15|16
TGTGCCACCAGCAGAGGGGCGTCGGCTATCACAGATACGCAGTATTTT
CATSRGASAITDTQYF
>TRBJ2-2|many|TRBD2|TRBV4-3|18
TGCGCCAGCAGCCAGGAAACCGGGACTAGCGGGGAGGACGGGGAGCTGTTTTTT
CASSQETGTSGEDGELFF
>TRBJ1-3|NA|NA|TRBV14|17
TGTGCCAGCAGCCCTCATTACGGGGGCTTCTCTGGAAACACCATATATTTT
CASSPHYGGFSGNTIYF
>TRBJ2-2|many|TRBD2|TRBV29-1|12
TGCAGCGGGAGCGGGATCACCGGGGAGCTGTTTTTT
CSGSGITGELFF
>TRBJ2-5|few|TRBD1|TRBV7-2|14
TGTGCCAGCAGCTACCGGACAGGACGGGAGACCCAGTACTTC
CASSYRTGRETQYF
>TRBJ2-7|many|NA|TRBV5-1|14
TGCGCCAGCAGCTTGAGTGGTTACTCCTACGAGCAGTACTTC
CASSLSGYSYEQYF
>TRBJ1-2|NA|NA|TRBV5-4|16
TGTGCCAGCAGCCCTGGGCGACAGCGCACAGACTATGGCTACACCTTC
CASSPGRQRTDYGYTF
>TRBJ2-1|NA|NA|TRBV3-1|15
TGTGCCAGCAGCCAAGGTCCACAGACCTACAATGAGCAGTTCTTC
CASSQGPQTYNEQFF
>TRBJ2-7|many|NA|TRBV20-1|11
TGCAGTGCTAGCGGGACCTACGAGCAGTACTTC
CSASGTYEQYF
>TRBJ2-1|few|NA|TRBV5-4|14
TGTGCCAGCAGCTCCGTCGGGGGCCGAGGTGAGCAGTTCTTC
CASSSVGGRGEQFF
>TRBJ1-2|NA|NA|TRBV12-3/TRBV12-4|12
TGTGCCAGCAGTTCGTGCCTTTTGGGCTACACCTTC
CASSSCLLGYTF
>TRBJ2-1|few|TRBD2|TRBV11-3|14
TGTGCCAGCAGCTTAGGACTAGCGGGGACCGAGCAGTTCTTC
CASSLGLAGTEQFF
>TRBJ2-2|NA|NA|TRBV7-9|15
TGTGCCAGCAGCCCAGTGGCAGTGAACACCGGGGAGCTGTTTTTT
CASSPVAVNTGELFF
>TRBJ2-5|many|TRBD1|TRBV5-1|14
TGCGCCAGCAGGGATTACAGGGGCAGAGAGACCCAGTACTTC
CASRDYRGRETQYF
>TRBJ1-2|many|NA|TRBV5-1|13
TGCGCCAGCAGCTTGGGGACTGTCTATGGCTACACCTTC
CASSLGTVYGYTF
>TRBJ1-1|many|TRBD1|TRBV7-9|17
TGTGCCAGCAGCTTAGTCGGACAGGGGGGAATAAACACTGAAGCTTTCTTT
CASSLVGQGGINTEAFF
>TRBJ2-4|few|TRBD2|TRBV5-1|15
TGCGCCAGCAGCTTCTCCGGGGGGGCCAAAAACATTCAGTACTTC
CASSFSGGAKNIQYF